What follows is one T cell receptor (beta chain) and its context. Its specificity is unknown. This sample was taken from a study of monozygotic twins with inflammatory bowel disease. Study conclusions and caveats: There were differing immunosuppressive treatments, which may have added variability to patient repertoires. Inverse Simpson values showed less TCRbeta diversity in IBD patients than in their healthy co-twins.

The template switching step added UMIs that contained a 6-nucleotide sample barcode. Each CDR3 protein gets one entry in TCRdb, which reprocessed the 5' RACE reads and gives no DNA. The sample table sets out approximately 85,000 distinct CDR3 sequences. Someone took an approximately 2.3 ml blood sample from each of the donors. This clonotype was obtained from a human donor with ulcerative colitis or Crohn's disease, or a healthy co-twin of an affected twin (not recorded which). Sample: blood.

The chain's CDR3 is CSIAQGEGTYEQYF. V is TRBV20-1 and J is TRBJ2-7; TCRdb's D gene call, TRBD1, goes unchecked for lack of DNA. The CDR3 is 14 residues long. Germline values: CDR1 DFQATT, CDR2 SNEGSKA (reference sequence).